The 30 T cell receptor beta chains given below trace back to one sample, sequenced in a study of shared clonotypes between healthy human individuals. The protocol was immunoSEQ multiplex PCR, while the TCRdb copy is restricted to in-frame clones and leaves out a portion. The sample has about 2.4 million clones; approximately 94% are singletons. The source material was naive CD4+ T cells sorted from blood. Regarding subset: CD45RA+ positively selected. The source of these receptors is a young man in good health.

The V and J genes are TRBV18 and TRBJ2-3; TRBD2 matches 7 bases. Germline V gene lookup returns CDR1 KGHSH and CDR2 LQKENI. The CDR3 is 15 residues long. Losses at the gene ends were 2 bases for V and 2 bases for J; bases not matched to a gene: 4. The DNA of the CDR3 is TGTGCCAGCTCACCAGTCGCGGGAGTCACAGATACGCAGTATTTT. It translates to CASSPVAGVTDTQYF.

The chain combines TRBV30 with TRBJ1-1; weak D call: TRBD1 (6 bases). The V gene's germline CDR1 is GTSNPN and CDR2 SVGIG (reference sequence). The CDR3 is 13 amino acids. Trimming shortened V by 4 bases and J by 1 base, and 10 bases separated the two germline ends. Here the CDR3 DNA reads TGTGCCTGGAATGAGGGGGGGAACACTGAAGCTTTCTTT. This encodes CAWNEGGNTEAFF.

The rearrangement uses TRBV18 and TRBJ2-7, with a weak D call TRBD1 (5 bases). V lost 8 bases and J 4 bases, leaving 18 bases between the germline ends. Germline V CDR1 and CDR2: KGHSH, LQKENI. The CDR3 sequence is 14 residues long. The CDR3 sequence: CASGRDSSLYEQYF. The CDR3 DNA sequence: TGTGCCAGCGGGCGAGACAGTTCGTTATACGAGCAGTACTTC.

V is TRBV5-4 and J is TRBJ2-4; tentatively, D is TRBD1 or TRBD2 (5 bases each). The CDR3 has 14 residues. Trimming stripped 0 bases from V and 6 bases from J, with 10 bases between. Germline loops: CDR1 SGHNT, CDR2 YYREEE (reference sequence). The CDR3 spells CASSLEGPRNIQYF. The CDR3 nucleotides are TGTGCCAGCAGCTTGGAGGGACCGAGAAACATTCAGTACTTC. Full variable domain (rest looked up from reference TRBV5-4 and TRBJ2-4): ETGVTQSPTHLIKTRGQQVTLRCSSQSGHNTVSWYQQALGQGPQFIFQYYREEENGRGNFPPRFSGLQFPNYSSELNVNALELDDSALYLCASSLEGPRNIQYFGAGTRLSVL.

A few counts support this clone. Other DNA variants within this sample encode the same CDR3. The CDR3 spells CAISGTENTEAFF. CDR3 nucleotide sequence: TGTGCCATCAGTGGTACAGAGAACACTGAAGCTTTCTTT. This chain connects TRBV10-3 to TRBJ1-1; D unclear. V lost 4 bases to trimming and J lost 1 base, with 7 bases between them. Germline CDR1 reads ENHRY; CDR2 reads SYGVKD. The CDR3 runs to 13 residues.

The chain carries TRBV18 and TRBJ1-2; a possible D gene is TRBD1 (5 bases). The CDR3 has 15 residues. Trimming cost V 2 bases and J 5 bases, with 15 bases left between them. CDR1 and CDR2 (germline): KGHSH, LQKENI. The CDR3 sequence is CASSPGADGGYGYTF. The CDR3 DNA sequence: TGTGCCAGCTCACCAGGGGCCGATGGGGGATATGGCTACACCTTC.

The rearrangement links TRBV18 to TRBJ1-1; TRBD1 agrees at 7 bases. Germline V gives CDR1 KGHSH, CDR2 LQKENI. The CDR3 extends over 15 amino acids. J gave up 3 bases and V 6 bases, and 10 bases lay outside the gene matches. CDR3 residues: CASSLTGQTYTEAFF. CDR3 DNA: TGTGCCAGCTCTCTTACGGGACAGACTTACACTGAAGCTTTCTTT.

The rearrangement links TRBV6-6 to TRBJ2-1, with D possibly matching TRBD2 (6 bases). With 6 bases removed from V and 8 bases from J, the gap between germline ends came to 8 bases. The CDR3 runs 11 residues. Germline-derived CDR1 and CDR2 are MNHNY and SVGAGI (reference sequence). The CDR3 loop reads CASRREYEQFF. In DNA, the CDR3 is TGTGCCAGCAGACGGGAGTATGAGCAGTTCTTC.

This chain joins TRBV7-2 and TRBJ1-3, with D tentatively TRBD1 (6 bases). CDR1 is SGHTA and CDR2 is FQGNSA in the germline V gene. CDR3 length: 18 residues. Trimming cost V 5 bases and J 3 bases, with 23 bases left between them. The chain's CDR3 is CASSPRGGSPAFGNTIYF. CDR3 DNA: TGTGCCAGCAGCCCACGAGGGGGATCACCGGCCTTTGGAAACACCATATATTTT.

This rearrangement joins TRBV11-2 to TRBJ2-5; D is unresolved. This CDR3 contains 15 residues. Germline assignment: CDR1 SGHAT and CDR2 FQNNGV. V was shortened by 5 bases and J by 2 bases, with 15 bases between the two germline ends. For the CDR3, the DNA is TGTGCCAGCAGCCCTCTTTTTTCCCGGCAAGAGACCCAGTACTTC. Its protein is CASSPLFSRQETQYF. Combining the CDR3 with reference TRBV11-2 and TRBJ2-5 gives the whole variable domain EAGVAQSPRYKIIEKRQSVAFWCNPISGHATLYWYQQILGQGPKLLIQFQNNGVVDDSQLPKDRFSAERLKGVDSTLKIQPAKLEDSAVYLCASSPLFSRQETQYFGPGTRLLVL.

This clone occurred once. The genes are TRBV18 and TRBJ2-7; 10 nucleotides line up with TRBD1. Germline trimming cut 5 bases from V and 2 bases from J; bases unmatched to any gene: 3. The germline CDR1 and CDR2 sequences are KGHSH and LQKENI. The CDR3 is 14 amino acids. The CDR3 region has the DNA TGTGCCAGCTCAGGCGGGACAGGGGCCTACGAGCAGTACTTC. Translating gives CASSGGTGAYEQYF.

This chain uses TRBV18 with TRBJ1-2, with D hard to call. Trimming shortened V by 0 bases and J by 7 bases, and 6 bases separated the two germline ends. Germline CDR1 and CDR2: KGHSH and LQKENI. The CDR3 runs to 12 residues. The DNA for the CDR3 is TGTGCCAGCTCACCACCTGGGTCTGGCTACACCTTC. Its translation is CASSPPGSGYTF.

This rearrangement joins TRBV30 to TRBJ2-1; D unclear. The CDR3 is 12 amino acids. The germline CDR1 and CDR2 sequences are GTSNPN and SVGIG (reference sequence). V lost 7 bases and J 3 bases, leaving 10 bases between the germline ends. The CDR3 coding sequence is TGTGCCTTCACGACCGGCTACAATGAGCAGTTCTTC. Translated, it gives CAFTTGYNEQFF.

The V gene is TRBV18, the J gene TRBJ2-1; TRBD1 aligns across 7 bases. The length of the CDR3 is 12 residues. V lost 5 bases, J lost 7 bases, and 2 bases stayed unmatched. Looked up from germline, CDR1 is KGHSH and CDR2 is LQKENI. CDR3 in amino acids: CASSVTGNEQFF. The CDR3 DNA follows: TGTGCCAGCTCAGTGACAGGGAATGAGCAGTTCTTC.

The V gene is TRBV5-6, the J gene TRBJ1-5; D is uncertain. The germline V gene encodes CDR1 SGHDT and CDR2 YYEEEE. There are 16 residues in the CDR3. V was pared by 3 bases and J by 4 bases, with 17 bases between. DNA for the CDR3: TGTGCCAGCAGCTCCGGGAACAGTACCCTTAATCAGCCCCAGCATTTT. Translated, it gives CASSSGNSTLNQPQHF.

The chain uses TRBV10-3 and TRBJ2-7; D call uncertain. Trimming took off 0 bases at V and 4 bases at J, with 10 bases between the two ends. CDR3 length: 14 amino acids. CDR1 and CDR2 (germline): ENHRY, SYGVKD. CDR3 coding DNA: TGTGCCATCAGTGAGTCGGGGTTGTTTTACGAGCAGTACTTC. The encoded protein is CAISESGLFYEQYF.

CDR3 DNA: TGTGCCAGCAGCTTGACAGGGATCTCCGGGGAGCTGTTTTTT. Its protein product is CASSLTGISGELFF. This sequence joins TRBV7-3 and TRBJ2-2, with TRBD1 matching 7 bases. V lost 3 bases, J lost 6 bases, and 4 bases stayed unmatched. Germline loops: CDR1 SGHTA, CDR2 FQGTGA. The CDR3 is made up of 14 amino acids.

This chain links TRBV19 with TRBJ2-7, with TRBD1 matching over 8 bases. The V and J ends lost 1 base and 4 bases, in that order; junction bases with no gene match: 3. The CDR3 is 14 amino acids. CDR1 and CDR2 (germline): LNHDA, SQIVND (reference sequence). The CDR3 is CASSIARGHYEQYF. As DNA, the CDR3 is TGTGCCAGTAGTATAGCCAGGGGGCATTACGAGCAGTACTTC.

The chain uses TRBV11-2 and TRBJ1-2, with 11 bases aligning to TRBD1. This CDR3 contains 19 residues. CDR1 SGHAT and CDR2 FQNNGV come from the germline V gene. Germline trimming cut 5 bases from V and 2 bases from J; bases unmatched to any gene: 16. CDR3 in amino acids: CASSPTGTGGFHSNYGYTF. The CDR3, as DNA: TGTGCCAGCAGCCCAACCGGGACAGGGGGGTTCCATTCCAACTATGGCTACACCTTC.

The chain uses TRBV30 and TRBJ1-4; TRBD1 is a possible D gene (6 bases). This CDR3 has 14 residues. Germline V gives CDR1 GTSNPN, CDR2 SVGIG (reference sequence). V lost 8 bases and J lost 0, with 13 bases in between. The CDR3 DNA is TGTGCCGGCTGGACAGCCGCAACTAATGAAAAACTGTTTTTT. Encoded protein: CAGWTAATNEKLFF. Supplemented by reference TRBV30 and TRBJ1-4, the full variable domain reads SQTIHQWPATLVQPVGSPLSLECTVEGTSNPNLYWYRQAAGRGLQLLFYSVGIGQISSEVPQNLSASRPQDRQFILSSKKLLLSDSGFYLCAGWTAATNEKLFFGSGTQLSVL.

This chain connects TRBV30 to TRBJ2-3; 7 bases align to TRBD2. Per the germline V gene, CDR1 is GTSNPN and CDR2 is SVGIG (reference sequence). CDR3 length: 17 amino acids. The junction had 11 bases not matched to a gene; V was cut back by 1 base and J by 1 base. The DNA of the CDR3 is TGTGCCTGGAGTGGTTCTAGCGGAAGAGGTGGCACAGATACGCAGTATTTT. Translated, it gives CAWSGSSGRGGTDTQYF.

A note on this clone: This specimen includes other DNA sequences encoding the same CDR3. The J gene is TRBJ2-7, the V gene TRBV6-5; 10 bases line up with TRBD1. There are 15 residues in the CDR3. V gave up 2 bases and J gave up 2 bases; unmatched junction bases: 3. Germline CDR1 is MNHEY and CDR2 is SVGAGI. The CDR3 sequence is CASSYRDRGTYEQYF. The CDR3 coding sequence is TGTGCCAGCAGTTACCGGGACAGGGGTACCTACGAGCAGTACTTC.

V and J are TRBV14 and TRBJ1-1, with D uncertain. Trimming shortened V by 4 bases and J by 0 bases, and 12 bases separated the two germline ends. CDR1 and CDR2 from the germline V gene are SGHDN and FVKESK. CDR3 size: 15 residues. The CDR3 nucleotides are TGTGCCAGCAGCCCCCCTAGGCTGATGAACACTGAAGCTTTCTTT. Protein product: CASSPPRLMNTEAFF.

In nucleotides, the CDR3 is TGTGCCAGTAGTATCGGGGGCGTGAAGGTCCCAGGGCCCCAGCATTTT. This gives the protein CASSIGGVKVPGPQHF. The chain links TRBV19 to TRBJ1-5, with a weak D call TRBD1 (6 bases). With 3 bases removed from V and 9 bases from J, the gap between germline ends came to 21 bases. CDR1 and CDR2 from the germline V gene are LNHDA and SQIVND (reference sequence). CDR3 length: 16 residues.

Regarding this clone: At the DNA level, this CDR3 is encoded by other sequences in the same sample as well. The chain is built from TRBV9 and TRBJ2-6, with D perhaps matching TRBD2 (5 bases). Trimming took off 2 bases at V and 0 bases at J, with 6 bases between the two ends. Germline-derived CDR1 and CDR2 are SGDLS and YYNGEE. CDR3 length equals 15 residues. CDR3 protein: CASSVGSSGANVLTF. CDR3 DNA: TGTGCCAGCAGCGTTGGGAGCTCTGGGGCCAACGTCCTGACTTTC.

This rearrangement joins TRBV28 to TRBJ1-2; D gene ambiguous. The ends were cut back, 2 bases at V and 2 bases at J, with 21 bases in the middle. The germline V gene has CDR1 MDHEN and CDR2 SYDVKM. This CDR3 has 18 residues. CDR3 sequence reads: CASSLMLSGDRTNYGYTF. CDR3 DNA sequence: TGTGCCAGCAGTTTAATGCTCTCGGGAGACCGGACGAACTATGGCTACACCTTC.

V is TRBV6-1 and J is TRBJ1-5, with D unresolved. The CDR3 runs to 14 residues. Germline V gene data show CDR1 as MNHNS and CDR2 as SASEGT. Trimming pared 3 bases from V and 4 bases from J, leaving 10 bases between. CDR3 loop: CASSDPSRNQPQHF. The CDR3 DNA is TGTGCCAGCAGTGACCCAAGTAGGAATCAGCCCCAGCATTTT.

This clone has more than one count but fewer than ten. V and J are TRBV7-9 and TRBJ1-6; D remains ambiguous. CDR1 and CDR2 (germline): SEHNR, FQNEAQ (reference sequence). CDR3 length: 15 amino acids. Trimming left V 1 base short and J 7 bases short, with 11 bases between. In nucleotides, the CDR3 is TGTGCCAGCAGCTTAGGGACTTCTTTCAATTCACCCCTCCACTTT. Encoded protein: CASSLGTSFNSPLHF.

V is TRBV4-3 and J is TRBJ1-5; D is undetermined. Germline CDR1 reads LGHNA; CDR2 reads YSLEER. The CDR3 sequence is 15 residues long. V lost 0 bases and J 1 base, leaving 7 bases between the germline ends. The CDR3 loop reads CASSQDEGSNQPQHF. The DNA of the CDR3 is TGCGCCAGCAGCCAAGACGAGGGAAGCAATCAGCCCCAGCATTTT.

The chain links TRBV19 to TRBJ2-1; D is ambiguous. CDR3 size: 15 residues. From germline, CDR1 is LNHDA and CDR2 SQIVND (reference sequence). Trimming took 3 bases from V and 2 from J, leaving 11 bases between them. The CDR3 DNA reads TGTGCCAGTAGTATCCCCGGATTCGCCTACAATGAGCAGTTCTTC. It encodes CASSIPGFAYNEQFF.